This T cell receptor (beta chain) was captured by sequencing in a study of identical twins. With respect to this clonotype: Its antigen is currently unknown.

Points from the study as a whole: Zero-insertion results could be subject to partial confounding by invariant MAIT and iNKT cells.

Every one of the donors was a healthy Caucasian. TCRdb independently ran MiXCR on the 5' RACE reads; one entry per CDR3 protein. The repertoire consists of 400,000 to 600,000 distinct CDR3 sequences, with around 20% occurring once and the leading ten covering about 0.48%. Germline V gene lookup returns CDR1 LNHNV and CDR2 YYDKDF (reference sequence). V was clipped by 0 bases and J by 6 bases; unmatched bases: 6. CDR3 length: 16 amino acids. The same specimen was also included in a second study, on yellow fever vaccine responses in identical twins.

Sequenced input: CD4+ T cells sorted from blood. This TCR derives from a woman between 18 and 30 years old in good health. The rearrangement joins TRBV15 to TRBJ1-4; TRBD1 matches at 8 bases. The CDR3 bases are TGTGCCACCAGCAGAGATCTTACAGGGGGGCATGAAAAACTGTTTTTT. Amino acid sequence: CATSRDLTGGHEKLFF.